This TCR beta chain originates from a study of T cells in Graves' hyperthyroidism and ophthalmopathy. Study in general: The authors collected peripheral blood at initial diagnosis, before any treatment.

A patient was excluded if there was uncontrolled infection, other autoimmune disease, pregnancy or lactation. V was pared by 5 bases and J by 3 bases, with 8 bases of the junction left unmatched. The CDR3 extends over 16 amino acids. CDR1 is LNHDA and CDR2 is SQIVND in the germline V gene (reference sequence). Amplification yielded TCR beta CDR3 regions, with RNA transcripts as the source. HTBI primers were the set used in a first-round RT-PCR of the TCR CDR3. TCRdb called the multiplex PCR reads again in MiXCR, with one record for every CDR3 protein. Of about 520,000 distinct CDR3 sequences detected, around 24% appear once; the ten largest clones hold approximately 10%. This clonotype was recorded at least ten times. No antigen is known for it. Study-wide results and caveats: In the blood, most expanded thyroid clonotypes above 0.001 appeared as well. Using 13 V-J features, a model discriminated ophthalmopathy from stable hyperthyroidism.

This sequence originates from a woman in her thirties with Graves' ophthalmopathy. This chain links TRBV19 with TRBJ1-1; 11 bases match TRBD1. Sequencing was done on a sample of blood. The CDR3 coding sequence is TGTGCCAGTAGTCCAGGACAGGGGGCGGTTGACACTGAAGCTTTCTTT. Its protein product is CASSPGQGAVDTEAFF.